Ten or more counts support the clone carrying this TCR beta chain. Its specificity is unknown. Arm-PCR with iRepertoire HTBI primers amplified the CDR3 regions for these TCR beta libraries. TCRdb reanalysed the multiplex PCR reads using MiXCR and keeps one entry per CDR3 protein. The table lists roughly 500,000 distinct CDR3 sequences, around an eighth of them singletons. The sample originates from a study of regulatory T cells in long-lasting Graves disease. Study results and caveats: Persistent disease exhibited a predilection for TRBV28, TRBJ1-2 and TRBJ2-5.

Germline-derived CDR1 and CDR2 are MNHNS and SASEGT. V was trimmed by 1 base and J by 3 bases, leaving 4 bases between them. The CDR3 covers 13 residues. Time point given: newly diagnosed GD, antithyroid drugs for less than 3 months. RNA extracted from PBMCs served as the sequencing template. These same data were also listed under a study on T cells in Graves' hyperthyroidism and ophthalmopathy. That source notes: Researchers found most expanded thyroid clonotypes above 0.001 in blood as well.

This specimen was peripheral blood mononuclear cells (PBMCs), taken at new diagnosis, from a patient treated with antithyroid drugs. This receptor was identified in a man aged 30 to 39 with Graves disease. J is TRBJ1-3 and V is TRBV6-1; D uncertain. CDR3 DNA: TGTGCCAGCAGTGAAGTGGTTGGAAACACCATATATTTT. Translated: CASSEVVGNTIYF.